The present T cell receptor (beta chain) was sequenced within a study of OX40 agonist ivuxolimab in advanced cancers. The overall study: A mean age of roughly 60 years, range about 20 to 79, was recorded, and under 85% were male. Study-wide results and limits: There were, on average, more expanded clones in CD8+ T cells than in CD4+.

Using immunoSEQ multiplex PCR, the repertoire was profiled, and TCRdb retains in-frame clones only, with some absent. The table shows about 120,000 clones, with around 89% occurring only once. In germline, CDR1 is MDHEN, CDR2 SYDVKM. The CDR3 covers 11 residues. With 6 bases removed from V and 1 base from J, the gap between germline ends came to 3 bases. This clone was detected a few times. Its cognate antigen is unknown. V and J are TRBV28 and TRBJ1-1; D is ambiguous. The clonotype originates from an adult with an advanced solid tumor such as melanoma, head and neck, liver or kidney cancer. The material was CD4+ or CD8+ T cells sorted from blood, obtained in a trial of the OX40 agonist ivuxolimab. The CDR3: CASRENTEAFF. For the CDR3, the DNA is TGTGCCAGCAGAGAGAACACTGAAGCTTTCTTT.